The present T cell receptor beta chain was sequenced within a study of control samples from healthy donors and cancer patients (dated by TCRdb to the early 2020s). Taken from the germline V gene, the CDR1 and CDR2 loops are ENHRY and SYGVKD. Trimming accounts for 1 base at V and 0 bases at J, while the number of junction bases matched to no gene is 7. The CDR3 holds 17 amino acids from the cysteine to the phenylalanine. Only CDR3 DNA remains: 51 bases, in frame from the first base. About this clone itself: Its antigen is not yet known. Base qualities were left out, and no much larger clone turns up one base away.

Library creation used the immunoSEQ multiplex PCR assay. The table was pulled from immuneACCESS by TCRdb, which kept in-frame rearrangements only. Such tables lose some clones; where checked, under half of the loss comes from unresolved V genes, and the rest has no known cause. Present in this sample are about 170,000 clones, roughly 93% of which were seen just once. The ten largest clones take up 4.1% of the sample. Sample: blood. The sequence was obtained from a woman aged 60 to 75 in good health. The sequence is built from TRBV10-3 and TRBJ1-2, with 8 middle bases fitting TRBD1. The encoded CDR3 is CAISEFSTGATNYGYTF. Here is the DNA: TGTGCCATCAGTGAGTTTTCGACAGGGGCGACTAACTATGGCTACACCTTC.